Following are 22 T cell receptor beta chains from one sample sequenced in a study of cytomegalovirus exposure and HLA in healthy donors. PCR used 60 Vbeta primers and 13 Jbeta primers. The repertoire was sequenced with immunoSEQ multiplex PCR; TCRdb's copy has only in-frame clones and lacks some. The table records 80,000 to 100,000 clones, more than 60% of them present only once. The sequencing input was PBMCs. The receptor set was obtained from a man younger than 35 in good health and CMV-seropositive.

This clone was counted only a few times. V usage is TRBV9 and J usage is TRBJ2-7; TRBD1 matches at 7 bases. Unmatched junction bases numbered 12, after V lost 3 bases and J lost 6 bases. CDR3 length equals 15 residues. In germline, CDR1 is SGDLS, CDR2 YYNGEE. CDR3 residues: CASSAEAGTDREQYF. Here the CDR3 DNA reads TGTGCCAGCAGCGCGGAGGCCGGGACAGATCGCGAGCAGTACTTC.

This chain connects TRBV5-8 to TRBJ1-1, with 9 nucleotides matching TRBD1. The CDR3 runs to 15 residues. Looked up from germline, CDR1 is SGHTS and CDR2 is YDEGEE. V was pared by 4 bases and J by 2 bases, with 6 bases of the junction left unmatched. The CDR3 region has the DNA TGTGCCAGCAGCCCGAGGGGACAGGGTAACACTGAAGCTTTCTTT. Translating it yields CASSPRGQGNTEAFF.

V usage is TRBV30 and J usage is TRBJ2-3, with D possibly matching TRBD2 (7 bases). Looked up from germline, CDR1 is GTSNPN and CDR2 is SVGIG (reference sequence). This CDR3 region has 15 residues. Trimming left V 0 bases short and J 3 bases short, with 13 bases between. CDR3 loop: CAWSVTGGPTDTQYF. DNA for the CDR3: TGTGCCTGGAGTGTTACGGGGGGCCCAACAGATACGCAGTATTTT.

CDR3 sequence: CASSYSRTSGKETQYF. The DNA for the CDR3 is TGTGCCAGCAGTTACTCCCGAACTAGCGGGAAGGAGACCCAGTACTTC. J is TRBJ2-5 and V is TRBV6-5; 10 positions agree with TRBD2. V lost 0 bases and J lost 5; bases outside the gene matches: 6. The CDR3 has 16 amino acids. Looked up from germline, CDR1 is MNHEY and CDR2 is SVGAGI.

DNA for the CDR3: TGTGCCAGCAGCGTGGCAGGGGGCAGGAGCTACTATGGCTACACCTTC. Amino acid sequence: CASSVAGGRSYYGYTF. J is TRBJ1-2 and V is TRBV9, with 8 nucleotides matching TRBD1. Germline CDR1 SGDLS, CDR2 YYNGEE. The CDR3 runs to 16 residues. The J segment lost 3 bases and the V segment lost 2 bases, leaving 9 bases of the junction unmatched.

The chain recombines TRBV6-6 with TRBJ1-2; unclear D gene. The CDR3 consists of 15 residues. With 5 bases removed from V and 0 bases from J, the gap between germline ends came to 13 bases. The germline CDR1 and CDR2 sequences are MNHNY and SVGAGI (reference sequence). CDR3 sequence reads: CASSPNSLANYGYTF. DNA of the CDR3: TGTGCCAGCAGTCCAAACAGCCTCGCTAACTATGGCTACACCTTC.

The genes are TRBV7-9 and TRBJ2-1; the D gene is possibly TRBD2 (6 bases). Per the germline V gene, CDR1 is SEHNR and CDR2 is FQNEAQ (reference sequence). Trimming shortened V by 5 bases and J by 6 bases, and 20 bases separated the two germline ends. This CDR3 has 16 amino acids. The CDR3 here is CASSPEAGISINEQFF. Written as DNA, the CDR3 is TGTGCCAGCAGCCCTGAGGCGGGAATCAGTATCAATGAGCAGTTCTTC. Looking up the rest from reference TRBV7-9 and TRBJ2-1 gives the full variable domain: DTGVSQNPRHKITKRGQNVTFRCDPISEHNRLYWYRQTLGQGPEFLTYFQNEAQLEKSRLLSDRFSAERPKGSFSTLEIQRTEQGDSAMYLCASSPEAGISINEQFFGPGTRLTVL.

The CDR3 here is CSVVLRGGGELFF. The CDR3 DNA reads as TGCAGCGTTGTGCTCAGGGGTGGCGGGGAGCTGTTTTTT. The chain has TRBV29-1 and TRBJ2-2; the D gene is possibly TRBD1 (6 bases). This CDR3 is built from 13 residues. Trimming removed 4 bases at V and 7 bases at J, with 13 bases between. From germline, CDR1 is SQVTM and CDR2 ANQGSEA.

On this clone: Distinct nucleotide sequences in the sample also encode this CDR3. V and J are TRBV4-1 and TRBJ1-6; the D is unclear. The CDR3 consists of 16 residues. V lost 0 bases, J lost 5 bases, and 11 bases lay in between. Germline CDR1 reads MGHRA; CDR2 reads YSYEKL. The CDR3 DNA sequence: TGCGCCAGCAGCCAAGATCTATTCCAAAATAATTCACCCCTCCACTTT. Its translation is CASSQDLFQNNSPLHF.

This clone was detected once. This chain links TRBV30 with TRBJ1-2, with D unresolved. The V and J ends lost 1 base and 8 bases respectively, with 11 bases between them. Germline CDR1 reads GTSNPN; CDR2 reads SVGIG (reference sequence). There are 12 residues in the CDR3. The CDR3 DNA follows: TGTGCCTGGAGTGGGGCAGCTATAGGCTACACCTTC. This sequence encodes CAWSGAAIGYTF.

V is TRBV7-2 and J is TRBJ2-1, with 7 bases aligning to TRBD2. This CDR3 spans 11 amino acids. Losses at the gene ends were 5 bases for V and 9 bases for J; bases not matched to a gene: 1. Germline V gene lookup returns CDR1 SGHTA and CDR2 FQGNSA. The CDR3 loop is CASSGLGEQFF. The CDR3, as DNA: TGTGCCAGCAGCGGACTAGGTGAGCAGTTCTTC.

The chain recombines TRBV10-3 with TRBJ1-2; unclear D gene. The CDR3 has 13 residues. V gave up 7 bases and J gave up 2 bases, with 11 bases separating them. Germline CDR1 ENHRY, CDR2 SYGVKD. CDR3 nucleotides: TGTGCCATCACCGAAGACAAGAACTATGGCTACACCTTC. It translates to CAITEDKNYGYTF.

This clone was seen more than once but under ten times. V is TRBV29-1 and J is TRBJ1-1, with unresolved D. The germline gives CDR1 SQVTM, CDR2 ANQGSEA. The CDR3 consists of 11 residues. The V end was cut by 4 bases, the J end by 4 bases, with 7 bases between. This CDR3 is CSVVRGTEAFF. The CDR3 DNA follows: TGCAGCGTTGTTCGGGGCACTGAAGCTTTCTTT.

V usage is TRBV4-1 and J usage is TRBJ1-5, with D unresolved. V gave up 0 bases and J gave up 7 bases, with 13 bases separating them. CDR3 length: 15 amino acids. CDR1 and CDR2 from the germline V gene are MGHRA and YSYEKL. CDR3 loop: CASSQETSGRQPQHF. CDR3 DNA sequence: TGCGCCAGCAGCCAAGAGACATCAGGTAGGCAGCCCCAGCATTTT.

This clone was counted between two and nine times. This chain links TRBV5-1 with TRBJ1-4; TRBD1 matches at 7 bases. Germline-derived CDR1 and CDR2 are SGHRS and YFSETQ. V was clipped by 1 base and J by 7 bases; unmatched bases: 4. The CDR3 has 14 residues. CDR3 sequence (DNA): TGCGCCAGCAGCTTGCTTCAGGGGGGTGAAAAACTGTTTTTT. It specifies CASSLLQGGEKLFF.

The V and J genes are TRBV6-1 and TRBJ1-5; 7 bases line up with TRBD1. J lost 4 bases, V lost 7 bases, and 10 bases had no gene match. Germline CDR1 reads MNHNS; CDR2 reads SASEGT. The length of the CDR3 is 15 residues. The CDR3: CASTARQGLNQPQHF. In DNA, the CDR3 is TGTGCCAGCACGGCGCGACAGGGTTTGAATCAGCCCCAGCATTTT.

This clone showed up just once. The rearrangement uses TRBV10-2 and TRBJ1-6; D possibly corresponds to TRBD1 (5 bases). Germline-derived CDR1 and CDR2 are WSHSY and SAAADI. The CDR3 runs to 15 residues. Trimming removed 7 bases from V and 7 bases from J, with 17 bases in between. CDR3 in DNA: TGCGCCAGCAATCCCCGGGAACGGGGGAATTCACCCCTCCACTTT. As protein: CASNPRERGNSPLHF.

The V and J genes are TRBV30 and TRBJ2-2; D is perhaps TRBD2 (6 bases). CDR3 size: 14 residues. Trimming removed 3 bases from V and 6 bases from J, with 14 bases in between. Germline loops: CDR1 GTSNPN, CDR2 SVGIG (reference sequence). The CDR3 sequence: CAWRWGVLAGELFF. CDR3 DNA sequence: TGTGCCTGGAGGTGGGGGGTGTTGGCCGGGGAGCTGTTTTTT.

The chain has TRBV5-1 and TRBJ1-1; a possible D gene is TRBD1 (5 bases). V gave up 2 bases and J gave up 5 bases, with 16 bases separating them. Germline V gene sequence: CDR1 SGHRS, CDR2 YFSETQ. This CDR3 comprises 15 residues. The DNA for the CDR3 is TGCGCCAGCAGCTTAGAAGGGGCGGGGGAAACTGAAGCTTTCTTT. Its protein is CASSLEGAGETEAFF.

The chain joins TRBV4-1 to TRBJ2-5; TRBD2 aligns across 12 bases. The trim removed 0 bases at V and 4 bases at J, leaving 6 bases unmatched. The germline V gene has CDR1 MGHRA and CDR2 YSYEKL. CDR3 length: 17 residues. CDR3 amino acids: CASSQEGLAGGGETQYF. CDR3 bases: TGCGCCAGCAGCCAAGAGGGCCTAGCGGGGGGGGGAGAGACCCAGTACTTC.

This sequence joins TRBV6-6 and TRBJ2-5; D gene unclear. Germline V gene lookup returns CDR1 MNHNY and CDR2 SVGAGI (reference sequence). This CDR3 comprises 12 residues. With 5 bases removed from V and 4 bases from J, the gap between germline ends came to 8 bases. The CDR3 sequence: CASSLQTETQYF. The CDR3 DNA sequence: TGTGCCAGCAGTCTACAGACAGAGACCCAGTACTTC.

The gene calls are TRBV6-5 and TRBJ1-5, with D hard to call. CDR3 size: 16 residues. Germline CDR1 MNHEY, CDR2 SVGAGI. The germline V and J ends were trimmed by 0 bases and 7 bases, with 16 bases remaining between them. CDR3: CASSYSPMGSGQPQHF. CDR3 DNA: TGTGCCAGCAGTTACTCCCCCATGGGGTCGGGACAGCCCCAGCATTTT.